Below are 4 T cell receptor beta chains sequenced from a single sample in a study of blood T cell repertoires in COVID-19. The repertoire was sequenced with immunoSEQ multiplex PCR; TCRdb's copy has only in-frame clones and lacks some. The sample yields fewer than 250,000 clones, around 80% seen once. Sequenced: peripheral blood. All receptors come from a man in his fifties or sixties with active or convalescent COVID-19.

The chain is built from TRBV5-1 and TRBJ2-7; 9 positions agree with TRBD1. The CDR3 consists of 15 residues. After removal of 3 bases from V and 3 bases from J, the junction contained 7 bases not matched to a gene. Looked up from germline, CDR1 is SGHRS and CDR2 is YFSETQ. In DNA form, the CDR3 reads TGCGCCAGCAGCTCCTTCGGGACAGGGAACTACGAGCAGTACTTC. Its protein is CASSSFGTGNYEQYF.

The sample holds one count of this clone. This chain connects TRBV3-1 (or the pseudogene TRBV3-2) to TRBJ1-3; 7 positions agree with TRBD1. Germline CDR1 reads LGHDT; CDR2 reads YNNKEL (reference sequence). V lost 1 base, J lost 3 bases, and 6 bases stayed unmatched. The CDR3 is 16 amino acids. CDR3 protein: CASSQVRGTVGNTIYF. The CDR3, as DNA: TGTGCCAGCAGCCAAGTGAGGGGGACAGTTGGAAACACCATATATTTT.

The genes are TRBV19 and TRBJ1-6, with TRBD1 matching 8 bases. The CDR3 totals 14 residues. The trim removed 1 base at V and 10 bases at J, leaving 3 bases unmatched. Germline V gives CDR1 LNHDA, CDR2 SQIVND (reference sequence). CDR3 protein: CASSIGTGSSPLHF. The CDR3 nucleotides read TGTGCCAGTAGTATAGGGACAGGGAGCTCACCCCTCCACTTT.

CDR3 sequence (DNA): TGTGCCTGGAATAGCGGGGGGGCCGTCTACAATGAGCAGTTCTTC. Translation: CAWNSGGAVYNEQFF. The chain employs TRBV30 and TRBJ2-1, with 11 bases identical to TRBD2. In germline, CDR1 is GTSNPN, CDR2 SVGIG (reference sequence). This CDR3 comprises 15 residues. Trimming at V came to 4 bases and at J to 3 bases, leaving 5 bases not matched to a gene. Variable domain in full (rest from reference TRBV30 and TRBJ2-1): SQTIHQWPATLVQPVGSPLSLECTVEGTSNPNLYWYRQAAGRGLQLLFYSVGIGQISSEVPQNLSASRPQDRQFILSSKKLLLSDSGFYLCAWNSGGAVYNEQFFGPGTRLTVL.